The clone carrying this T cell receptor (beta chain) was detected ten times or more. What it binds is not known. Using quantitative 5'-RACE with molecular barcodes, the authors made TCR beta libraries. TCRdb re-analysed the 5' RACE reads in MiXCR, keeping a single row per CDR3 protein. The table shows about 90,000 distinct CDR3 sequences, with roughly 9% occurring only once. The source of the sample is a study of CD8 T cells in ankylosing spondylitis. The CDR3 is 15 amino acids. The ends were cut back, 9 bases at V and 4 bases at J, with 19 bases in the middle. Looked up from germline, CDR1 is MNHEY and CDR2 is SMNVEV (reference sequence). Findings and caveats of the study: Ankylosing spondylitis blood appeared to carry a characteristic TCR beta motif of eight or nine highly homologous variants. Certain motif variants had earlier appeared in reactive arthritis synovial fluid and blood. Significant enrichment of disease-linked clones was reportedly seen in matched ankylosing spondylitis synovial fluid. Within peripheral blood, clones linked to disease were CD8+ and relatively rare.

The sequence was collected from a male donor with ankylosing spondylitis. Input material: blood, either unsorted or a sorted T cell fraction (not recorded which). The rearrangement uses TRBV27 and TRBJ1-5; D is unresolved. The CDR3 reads CASLLPPGGNQPQHF. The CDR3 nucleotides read TGTGCCAGTTTACTTCCTCCGGGTGGGAATCAGCCCCAGCATTTT.